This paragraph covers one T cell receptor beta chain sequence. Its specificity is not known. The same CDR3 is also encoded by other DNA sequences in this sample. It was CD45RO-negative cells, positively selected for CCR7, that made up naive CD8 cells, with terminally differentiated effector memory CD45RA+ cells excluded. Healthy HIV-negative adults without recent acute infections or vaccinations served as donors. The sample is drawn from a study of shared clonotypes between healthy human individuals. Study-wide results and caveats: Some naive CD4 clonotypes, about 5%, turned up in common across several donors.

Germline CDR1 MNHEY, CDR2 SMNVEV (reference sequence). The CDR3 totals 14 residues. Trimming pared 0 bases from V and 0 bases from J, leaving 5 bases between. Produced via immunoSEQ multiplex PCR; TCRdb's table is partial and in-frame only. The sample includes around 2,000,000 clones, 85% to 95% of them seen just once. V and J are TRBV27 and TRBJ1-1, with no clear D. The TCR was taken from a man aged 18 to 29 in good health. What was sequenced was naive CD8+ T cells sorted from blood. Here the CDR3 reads CASSLSLMNTEAFF. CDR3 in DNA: TGTGCCAGCAGTTTATCGTTGATGAACACTGAAGCTTTCTTT.